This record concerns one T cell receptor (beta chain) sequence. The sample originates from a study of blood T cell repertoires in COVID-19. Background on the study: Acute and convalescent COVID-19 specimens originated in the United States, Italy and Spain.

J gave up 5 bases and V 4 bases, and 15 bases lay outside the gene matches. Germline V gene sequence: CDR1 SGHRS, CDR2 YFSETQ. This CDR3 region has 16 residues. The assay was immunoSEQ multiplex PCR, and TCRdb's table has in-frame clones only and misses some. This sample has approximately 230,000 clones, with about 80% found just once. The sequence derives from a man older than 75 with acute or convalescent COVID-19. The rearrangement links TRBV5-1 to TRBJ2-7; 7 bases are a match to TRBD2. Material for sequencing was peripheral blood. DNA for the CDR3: TGCGCCAGCAGCCCGGCGAGAGGGGCGGGAGTCAACGAGCAGTACTTC. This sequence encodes CASSPARGAGVNEQYF.